The T cell receptor beta chain under discussion was sequenced for a study of cytomegalovirus exposure and HLA in healthy donors. V was cut by 2 bases and J by 6 bases, with 12 bases left in between. Germline lookup yields CDR1 SGHRS and CDR2 YFSETQ. The CDR3 has 14 residues. PCR used 60 Vbeta primers and 13 Jbeta primers. Produced via immunoSEQ multiplex PCR; TCRdb's table is partial and in-frame only. This sample has approximately 100,000 clones, with about 64% found just once. The rearrangement links TRBV5-1 to TRBJ2-1; no reliable D call. The sample consisted of PBMCs. The clonotype comes from a female donor in good health and CMV-seronegative. The CDR3 sequence is CASSFAIAPNEQFF. For the CDR3, the DNA is TGCGCCAGCAGCTTTGCCATAGCTCCCAATGAGCAGTTCTTC.